This TCR beta chain was sequenced in a study of cytomegalovirus exposure and HLA in healthy donors (dated by TCRdb to 2017 to 2019). For the study in its entirety: An earlier analysis of approximately 640 of the donors reported more than 250 Gb of sequence data and some 120 million unique TCR beta sequences from roughly 180 million T cells. Besides the first cohort of 666 subjects, a separate validation cohort made up of 120 different subjects was used. The number of donors typed differed by locus, with roughly 620-640 for A, B, C, DRB1 and DQB1, more than 500 for DQA1, some 570 for DPA1, and 450 to 480 for DPB1. An earlier analysis of approximately 500 of the donors applied high-throughput TCR beta sequencing to assess whether each TCR beta V gene segment acted as functional or pseudogenic. Four to six DR-DQ haplotypes were handled as single units for association and clustering, since linkage in the cohort was strong. A later analysis re-analyzed previously published TCR beta repertoires from 600 to 850 donors and added high-resolution HLA genotyping to study TCR occurrence patterns. Class I and class II HLA loci were covered by the typing at four-digit resolution. All discovery cohort repertoires had been generated using a single sequencing platform. In the later analysis, no new phenotypic data were used to find candidate immune exposures; instead, reliance was placed on TCR beta sequences and their occurrence across donors. Donor age, sex, ethnicity and CMV serostatus were compiled together with the repertoire data. Among 398 genotyped donors of the cohort, an average of 235,054 unique TCR beta nucleotide sequences were sequenced per donor, about a sixth of them non-productive. The aim of the study was to test whether cataloging public T cell receptors could identify signatures of past pathogen exposure. The T cell repertoires of under 750 subjects were profiled by immunosequencing and related to cytomegalovirus serostatus. An early release covering roughly 580 HLA-typed donors comprised 250 to 350 gigabases of sequencing data and approximately 85 million unique TCR sequences. Among the 398 genotyped donors, approximately 81% belonged to the genetic ancestry cluster associated with self-reported Caucasian donors. In a later genetic analysis, genome-wide SNP genotypes for about 60% of the 666 donors were used, and that subset was treated as a discovery cohort. To predict cytomegalovirus infection status, the study brought together high-throughput TCR immunosequencing, statistical association of individual TCRs with disease status, and machine learning.

To prepare the library, the immunoSEQ multiplex PCR assay was applied. A mixture of 60 forward primers for TCR Vbeta segments and 13 reverse primers for TCR Jbeta segments was used in the multiplex PCR. The CDR3 region of rearranged TCR beta genes was amplified from genomic DNA with a multiplex PCR assay. The Illumina HiSeq System was used to sequence the amplified TCR beta libraries as 87-base-pair reads. As for the original processing: A later analysis tallied 75 million to 95 million unique TCR beta chains across the 666 repertoires, and around 12 million of those chains were shared by two or more donors. Raw reads were error-corrected and collapsed into unique sequences by a nearest-neighbor algorithm in which closely related sequences were merged to remove PCR and sequencing errors. To assign V, D and J gene segments, CDR3 sequences were aligned to IMGT reference sequences. For a sequence to be retained, a match of at least six nucleotides was required to both a V gene segment and a J gene segment. A rearrangement was called productive if the CDR3 had no stop codons and remained in frame with V and J, and every other rearrangement was called non-productive. CDR3 was defined by IMGT convention, running from the second conserved V-encoded cysteine to the conserved J-encoded phenylalanine. The earlier analysis of about 610 of the donors excluded sequences that lacked an unambiguous match to a single V gene segment. An earlier analysis of around 600 of the donors classified V segments as functional when productive rearrangements were above 56.7% and as segregating when the standard deviation between donors was above 5%. A statistical classification framework was built for diagnosing cytomegalovirus status from the catalog of TCR beta chain sequences. V and J gene assignment, in a later analysis, came from comparing TCR nucleotide sequences with IMGT/GENE-DB human TR gene sequences. In a later analysis, CDR3 sequences and most-parsimonious VDJ recombination scenarios were assigned using the TCRdist pipeline. In a later analysis, each TCR beta chain was defined by its CDR3 amino acid sequence together with its V-gene family, and reads without a unique V-gene family were excluded. A later analysis removed 500 to 600 highly shared, low-generation-probability nucleotide sequences to deal with suspected cross-contamination and a sequencing artifact. A later analysis calculated a clonal expansion index for each public chain from normalized within-repertoire ranks of inferred template counts. In a later analysis, generation probabilities were computed using a VDJ recombination model fitted to out-of-frame rearrangements, and the results were checked against IGoR. In a later analysis, hypergeometric tests were used to score TCR-TCR, TCR-HLA and TCR-CMV co-occurrence, with a repertoire-size bias correction applied to TCR pairs. False discovery rates were estimated in a later analysis by permuting HLA or CMV assignments 20 times. A later analysis grouped co-occurring TCRs with DBSCAN, adding TCRdist sequence similarity when clustering within HLA-allele-positive subsets. Co-occurrence clustering excluded repertoires with fewer than 30,000 or more than 120,000 public chains, plus five with anomalous nucleotide sharing. TCRdb mirrors the immuneACCESS table, restricted to in-frame sequences. Some clones are absent from its copies; in checked studies, under half trace to an unresolved V gene, and the reason for the others is unknown. The D gene and trimming were derived from the DNA, and the V and J assignments and clone size from that table. In this sample the table shows under 150,000 clones, roughly 79% of which occur a single time. The ten biggest clones cover roughly 1.9% of the sample.

Including cysteine and phenylalanine, the CDR3 has 17 amino acids. The DNA shown is the 51-base CDR3, in frame from base 1. V lost 7 bases and J lost 1 base; the stretch between them is 19 bases long. The germline V gene (reference sequence) provides CDR1 LNHDA and CDR2 SQIVND. The cohort was made up of roughly 670 healthy bone marrow donors. Cohort members were all nominally healthy when sampled, although unrecorded immune exposures were likely present. The donor tested CMV seronegative and was one of the 352 seronegative cohort members. Every donor gave a peripheral blood sample, and the peripheral blood mononuclear cells from that sample were used for TCR beta sequencing. Genomic DNA extraction from the blood cell samples was performed with the Qiagen DNeasy Blood Extraction Kit. General study outcomes and caveats: When HLA alleles, especially DR and DQ, strongly co-occurred, TCR associations were difficult to assign to individual alleles. V-gene and J-gene trimming of TCR beta chains was associated with a missense DCLRE1C variant in a later genetic analysis, and the association was replicated in an independent cohort. In the study, 150 to 200 TCR beta chains were listed as associated with cytomegalovirus. A further reported finding was that TCR beta sequences accurately predicted the HLA-A and HLA-B alleles for most subjects in the first cohort. In a later analysis, 15,000 to 20,000 TCR beta sequences were associated with specific HLA alleles at a false discovery rate of 0.05. The sequencing pipeline was judged likely to have produced a cluster of highly shared sequence variants as a technical artifact. In a later analysis, several top co-occurrence clusters were reported to appear linked to parvovirus B19, influenza, CMV and Epstein-Barr virus. CMV serostatus was the only immune exposure information available for the cohort. In a later genetic analysis, fewer N-insertions in productive TCRs were reported among donors in an Asian-associated ancestry cluster than the approximately 670-donor mean. Because HLA typing was unavailable for some donors at each locus, only the typed subset was used in association tests. The authors suggested that the approach could potentially be extended to other disease states and immunological phenotypes. Presence/absence analyses assumed roughly uniform sequencing depth across donors, an assumption that may not hold. Because counts were too low, roughly 17 rarely observed V segments, including chromosome 9 orphons, were left out of the earlier analysis of approximately 580 of the donors. This cohort had only TCR beta chains sequenced, and the lack of alpha or paired-chain data limited which features could be detected. Linkage disequilibrium might explain the correlated functional status among segregating V segments, but an unknown experimental factor could not be ruled out. Because the 87-base-pair reads could not distinguish some IMGT-functional V segments, including TRBV6-2 and TRBV6-3, those segments were excluded. In a later analysis, HLA-associated TCR beta chains showed more clonal expansion and lower generation probabilities than non-associated chains that were equally common. In a later analysis, most CMV-associated TCR beta chains were found to appear HLA-restricted, with HLA associations seemingly driven largely by CMV exposure. According to a later analysis, TCR association rates differed among HLA loci, with DRB1 alleles showing the most associated TCRs and HLA-C alleles showing the fewest. In both the original and validation cohorts, the classifier was reported to diagnose cytomegalovirus status with high specificity and sensitivity. In an earlier analysis of approximately 600 of the donors, most TCR beta V segments were observed in productive rearrangements about 87% or about 30% of the time, broadly matching IMGT annotations. Most TCR sequences were seen in very few donors, while some public TCRs were found in many individuals. A few of the identified cytomegalovirus-associated TCR beta chains were confirmed in vitro to be specific for cytomegalovirus antigens.

As concerns this clone: Its antigen remains unidentified. Base qualities are missing; no much larger clone stands one base away.

Sequencing was carried out using PBMCs. The receptor's source is a woman in her forties or fifties in good health and CMV-seronegative. The chain is assembled from TRBV19 and TRBJ1-4; the D gene is perhaps TRBD1, from 6 matching bases. The base sequence is TGTGCCAGTACCCTTGGACCCGGACAGCTAACTAATGAAAAACTGTTTTTT. It specifies CASTLGPGQLTNEKLFF.